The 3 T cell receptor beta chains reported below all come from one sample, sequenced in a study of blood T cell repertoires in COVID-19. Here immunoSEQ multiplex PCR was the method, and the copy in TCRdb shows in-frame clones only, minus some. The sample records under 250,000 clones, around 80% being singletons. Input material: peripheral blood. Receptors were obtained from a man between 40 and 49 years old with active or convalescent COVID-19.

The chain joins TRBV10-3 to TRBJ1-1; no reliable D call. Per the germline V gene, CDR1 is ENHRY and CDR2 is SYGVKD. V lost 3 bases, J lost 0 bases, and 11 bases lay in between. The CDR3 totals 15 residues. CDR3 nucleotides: TGTGCCATCAGTGACTCGGGGATATTGAACACTGAAGCTTTCTTT. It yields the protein CAISDSGILNTEAFF.

CDR3 protein: CASRRGSHGYTF. CDR3 coding DNA: TGTGCCAGCCGCAGGGGTTCCCATGGCTACACCTTC. The V and J genes are TRBV11-2 and TRBJ1-2; tentatively, D is TRBD1 (6 bases). This CDR3 is built from 12 residues. The germline V gene has CDR1 SGHAT and CDR2 FQNNGV. Trimming stripped 8 bases from V and 6 bases from J, with 13 bases between.

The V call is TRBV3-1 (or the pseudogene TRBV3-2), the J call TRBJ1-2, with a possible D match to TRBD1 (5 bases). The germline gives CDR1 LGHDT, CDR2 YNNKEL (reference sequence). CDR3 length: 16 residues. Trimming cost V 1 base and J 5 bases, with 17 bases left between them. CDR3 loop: CASSQAGFDSYYGYTF. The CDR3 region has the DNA TGTGCCAGCAGCCAAGCAGGATTCGACAGTTATTATGGCTACACCTTC.